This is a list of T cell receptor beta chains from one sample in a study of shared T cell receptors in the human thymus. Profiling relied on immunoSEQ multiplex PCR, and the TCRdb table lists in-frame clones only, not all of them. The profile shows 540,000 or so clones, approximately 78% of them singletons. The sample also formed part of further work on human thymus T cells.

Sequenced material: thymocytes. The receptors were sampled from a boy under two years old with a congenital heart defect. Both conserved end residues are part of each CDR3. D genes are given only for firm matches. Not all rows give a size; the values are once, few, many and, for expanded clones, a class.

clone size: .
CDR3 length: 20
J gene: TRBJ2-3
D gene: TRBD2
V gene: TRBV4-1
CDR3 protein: CASSQDLVTSGRWLTDTQYF
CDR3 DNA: TGCGCCAGCAGCCAAGATTTGGTAACTAGCGGGAGGTGGTTGACAGATACGCAGTATTTT

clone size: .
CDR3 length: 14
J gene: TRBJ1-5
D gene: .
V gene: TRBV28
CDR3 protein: CASSRTDSNQPQHF
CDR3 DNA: TGTGCCAGCAGTCGGACAGATAGCAATCAGCCCCAGCATTTT

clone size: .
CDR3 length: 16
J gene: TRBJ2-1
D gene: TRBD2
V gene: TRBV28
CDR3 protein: CASSFVVLAGGNEQFF
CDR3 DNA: TGTGCCAGCAGTTTTGTCGTCCTAGCGGGAGGGAATGAGCAGTTCTTC

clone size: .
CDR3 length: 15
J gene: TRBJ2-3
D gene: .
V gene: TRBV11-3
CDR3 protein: CASSHGTPTGDTQYF
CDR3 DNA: TGTGCCAGCAGCCACGGGACTCCTACTGGAGATACGCAGTATTTT

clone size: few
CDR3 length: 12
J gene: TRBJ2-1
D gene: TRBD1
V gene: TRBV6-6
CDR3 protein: CASRGQPNEQFF
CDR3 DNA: TGTGCCAGCAGGGGACAGCCCAATGAGCAGTTCTTC

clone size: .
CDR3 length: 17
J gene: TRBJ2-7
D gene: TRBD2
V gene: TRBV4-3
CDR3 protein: CASSQDDSGRAPSEQYF
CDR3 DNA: TGCGCCAGCAGCCAGGATGATAGCGGGAGGGCCCCGAGCGAGCAGTACTTC

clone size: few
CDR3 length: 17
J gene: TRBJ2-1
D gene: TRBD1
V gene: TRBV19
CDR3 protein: CASSTTPGQGEVNEQFF
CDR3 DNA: TGTGCCAGTAGTACTACTCCGGGACAGGGAGAAGTCAATGAGCAGTTCTTC

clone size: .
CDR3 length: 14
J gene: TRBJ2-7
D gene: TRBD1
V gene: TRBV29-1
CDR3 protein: CSIPWTGGPYEQYF
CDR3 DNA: TGCAGCATTCCCTGGACAGGGGGACCCTACGAGCAGTACTTC

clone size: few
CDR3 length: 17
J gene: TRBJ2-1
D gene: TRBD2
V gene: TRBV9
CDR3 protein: CASSVGAGGSGYNEQFF
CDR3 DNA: TGTGCCAGCAGCGTAGGGGCGGGCGGGAGTGGATACAATGAGCAGTTCTTC

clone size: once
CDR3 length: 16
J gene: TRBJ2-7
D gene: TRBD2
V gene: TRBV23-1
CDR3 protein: CASSGVGEGPSYEQYF
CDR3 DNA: TGCGCCAGCTCCGGCGTGGGGGAGGGGCCCTCCTACGAGCAGTACTTC

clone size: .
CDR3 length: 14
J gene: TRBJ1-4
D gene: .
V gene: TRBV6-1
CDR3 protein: CASSERGPKEKLFF
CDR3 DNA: TGTGCCAGCAGTGAACGAGGGCCCAAGGAAAAACTGTTTTTT

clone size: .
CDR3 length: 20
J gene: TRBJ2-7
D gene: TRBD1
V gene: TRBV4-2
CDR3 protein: CASSQCHTHRGPWASYEQYF
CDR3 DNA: TGTGCCAGCAGCCAATGCCACACCCACAGGGGGCCGTGGGCGTCCTACGAGCAGTACTTC

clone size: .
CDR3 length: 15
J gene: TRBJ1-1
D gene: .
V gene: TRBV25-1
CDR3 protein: CASSVGGVSNTEAFF
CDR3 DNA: TGCGCCAGCAGTGTTGGAGGGGTGAGTAACACTGAAGCTTTCTTT

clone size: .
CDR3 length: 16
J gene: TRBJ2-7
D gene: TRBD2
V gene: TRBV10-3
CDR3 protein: CAIGRGLAGSGNEQYF
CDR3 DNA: TGTGCCATCGGGAGGGGGCTAGCGGGGTCAGGGAACGAGCAGTACTTC

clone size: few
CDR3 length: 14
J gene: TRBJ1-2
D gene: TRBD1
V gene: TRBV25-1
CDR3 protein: CASSAPTGNHGYTF
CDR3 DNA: TGTGCCAGCAGTGCCCCGACAGGGAATCATGGCTACACCTTC

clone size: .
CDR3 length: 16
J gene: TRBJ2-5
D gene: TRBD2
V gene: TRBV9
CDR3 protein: CASSASAAGVRETQYF
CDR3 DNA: TGTGCCAGCAGCGCATCTGCGGCGGGAGTAAGGGAGACCCAGTACTTC

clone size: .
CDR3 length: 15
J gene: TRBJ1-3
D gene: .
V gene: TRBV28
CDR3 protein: CASSLPQGTGNTIYF
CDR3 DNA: TGTGCCAGCAGTTTACCCCAGGGGACTGGAAACACCATATATTTT

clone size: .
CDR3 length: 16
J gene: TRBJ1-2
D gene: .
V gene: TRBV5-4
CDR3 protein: CASSLISTRHHYGYTF
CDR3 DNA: TGTGCCAGCAGCCTCATCAGTACACGTCACCACTATGGCTACACCTTC

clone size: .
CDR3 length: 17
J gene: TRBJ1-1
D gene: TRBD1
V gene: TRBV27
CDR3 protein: CASSGLDRSEGGTEAFF
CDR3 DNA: TGTGCCAGCAGTGGCCTGGACAGGTCAGAAGGTGGCACTGAAGCTTTCTTT

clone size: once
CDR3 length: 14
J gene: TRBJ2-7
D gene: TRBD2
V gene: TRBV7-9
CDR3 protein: CASSVSGRAYEQYF
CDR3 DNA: TGTGCCAGCAGCGTTAGCGGGAGGGCCTACGAGCAGTACTTC

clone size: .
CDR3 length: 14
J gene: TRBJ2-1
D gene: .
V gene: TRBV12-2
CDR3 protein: CASPPQSSYNEQFF
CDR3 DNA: TGTGCAAGCCCACCACAATCCTCCTACAATGAGCAGTTCTTC

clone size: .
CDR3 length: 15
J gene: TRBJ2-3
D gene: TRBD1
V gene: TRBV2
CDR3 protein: CASSRDSTSTDTQYF
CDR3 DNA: TGTGCCAGCAGCCGGGACAGCACTAGCACAGATACGCAGTATTTT

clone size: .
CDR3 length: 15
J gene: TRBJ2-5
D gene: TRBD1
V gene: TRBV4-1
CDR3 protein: CASSQPGQNQETQYF
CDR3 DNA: TGCGCCAGCAGCCAACCGGGACAGAACCAAGAGACCCAGTACTTC

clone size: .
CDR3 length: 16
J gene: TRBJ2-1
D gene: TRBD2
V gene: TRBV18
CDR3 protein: CASSTKREVIDNEQFF
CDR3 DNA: TGTGCCAGCTCAACGAAGCGGGAGGTGATCGACAATGAGCAGTTCTTC

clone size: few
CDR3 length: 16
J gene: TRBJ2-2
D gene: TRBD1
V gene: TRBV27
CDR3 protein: CASSRQGFANTGELFF
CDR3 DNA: TGTGCCAGCAGTAGACAGGGGTTCGCGAACACCGGGGAGCTGTTTTTT

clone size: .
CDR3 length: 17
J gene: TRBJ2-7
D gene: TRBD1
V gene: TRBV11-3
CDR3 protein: CASSSEDRGQKFDEQYF
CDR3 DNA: TGTGCCAGCAGCTCAGAGGACAGGGGGCAAAAGTTCGACGAGCAGTACTTC

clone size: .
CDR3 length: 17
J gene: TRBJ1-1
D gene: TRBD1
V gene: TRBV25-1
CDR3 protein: CASSVRDRGHMNTEAFF
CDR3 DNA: TGTGCCAGCAGTGTAAGGGACAGGGGGCACATGAACACTGAAGCTTTCTTT

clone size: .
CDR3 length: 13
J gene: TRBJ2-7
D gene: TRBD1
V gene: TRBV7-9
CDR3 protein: CASSPGQGHEQYF
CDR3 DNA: TGTGCCAGCAGCCCCGGACAGGGCCACGAGCAGTACTTC

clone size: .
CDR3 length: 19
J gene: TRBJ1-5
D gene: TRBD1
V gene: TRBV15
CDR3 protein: CATSRDGAGGLLYRAPQHF
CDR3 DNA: TGTGCCACCAGCAGAGATGGGGCAGGGGGATTACTATACCGCGCGCCCCAGCATTTT

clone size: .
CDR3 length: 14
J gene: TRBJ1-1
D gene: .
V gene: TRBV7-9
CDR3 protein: CASSSFGGSTEAFF
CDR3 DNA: TGTGCCAGCAGCTCATTTGGGGGGTCCACTGAAGCTTTCTTT

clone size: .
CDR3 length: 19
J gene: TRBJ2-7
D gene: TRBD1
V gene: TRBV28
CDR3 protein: CASSLCRGTGGPSSYEQYF
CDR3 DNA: TGTGCCAGCAGTTTATGCAGGGGGACAGGGGGCCCTTCCTCCTACGAGCAGTACTTC

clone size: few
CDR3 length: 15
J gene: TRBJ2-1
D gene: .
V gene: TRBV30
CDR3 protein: CAWSVFSFLHDEQFF
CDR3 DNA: TGTGCCTGGAGTGTGTTCAGTTTCCTGCACGATGAGCAGTTCTTC

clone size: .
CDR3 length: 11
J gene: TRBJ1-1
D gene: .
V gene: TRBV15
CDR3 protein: CATSRGAEAFF
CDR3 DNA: TGTGCCACCAGCAGAGGGGCAGAAGCTTTCTTT